The 10 T cell receptor beta chains in this list originate from one sample, sequenced in a study of CD8 T cells in ankylosing spondylitis (dated by TCRdb to 2015 to 2018). Library generation was performed with 5' RACE. The reads were generated on an Illumina HiSeq 2500. TCRdb's own reprocessing of the public reads used fastp at Q25 and MiXCR and kept productive beta chains. For every CDR3 protein sequence, its rows merge into one entry that carries the most common genes and DNA. This sample is represented by under 250,000 distinct CDR3 sequences; about 10% of them were singletons. The ten largest clones capture about 3% of the sample. The sample taken for sequencing was blood, either unsorted or a sorted T cell fraction (not recorded which). The receptors were sampled from a male donor with ankylosing spondylitis or in good health (not recorded which).

This clonotype was seen many times. The chain uses TRBV25-1 and TRBJ1-2; D not certain. There are 14 residues in the CDR3. The germline V gene encodes CDR1 MGHDK and CDR2 SYGVNS. V was pared by 1 base and J by 5 bases, with 11 bases between. The CDR3 DNA reads as TGTGCCAGCAGTGAATCAGGCGGCGAGTATGGCTACACCTTC. Translation: CASSESGGEYGYTF.

This CDR3 reads CASSFGGGVEPQHF. The CDR3 nucleotides read TGTGCCAGCAGCTTTGGTGGAGGGGTTGAGCCCCAGCATTTT. The chain joins TRBV7-9 to TRBJ1-5; D is possibly TRBD1 (5 bases). From germline, CDR1 is SEHNR and CDR2 FQNEAQ (reference sequence). V was shortened by 3 bases and J by 8 bases, with 14 bases between the two germline ends. The CDR3 runs to 14 residues.

This clonotype was seen only a few times. The V and J genes are TRBV7-9 and TRBJ2-5; 9 bases are a match to TRBD2. The CDR3 extends over 15 amino acids. Trimming took 1 base from V and 4 from J; bases not matched to a gene: 4. From germline, CDR1 is SEHNR and CDR2 FQNEAQ (reference sequence). The CDR3 DNA reads as TGTGCCAGCAGCTTAGGAGCGGGGGGTCTAGAGACCCAGTACTTC. Its translation is CASSLGAGGLETQYF.

This clonotype was observed many times. The CDR3 reads CASSPNRDLGSPLHF. The CDR3 nucleotides read TGTGCCAGCAGCCCTAACAGGGATCTCGGATCACCCCTCCACTTT. The chain joins TRBV7-9 to TRBJ1-6; weak D call: TRBD1 (6 bases). Deletions cut 5 bases from V and 10 bases from J, with 18 bases between. Germline V gene data show CDR1 as SEHNR and CDR2 as FQNEAQ (reference sequence). The CDR3 length is 15 residues.

This clonotype has more than one count but fewer than ten. This sequence joins TRBV6-2 or TRBV6-3 and TRBJ1-1, with 8 bases fitting TRBD1. The CDR3 covers 16 residues. CDR1 MNHEY and CDR2 SVGEGT come from the germline V gene. J was trimmed by 0 bases and V by 4 bases; bases with no gene match: 7. The CDR3 bases are TGTGCCAGCAGTTCCTCCCGGACAGGGATGAACACTGAAGCTTTCTTT. Translation: CASSSSRTGMNTEAFF.

This clonotype was observed many times. The CDR3 loop is CASSPNRGSSYNSPLHF. The CDR3, as DNA: TGTGCCAGCAGCCCCAACAGGGGTAGCTCCTATAATTCACCCCTCCACTTT. The chain joins TRBV4-2 to TRBJ1-6; TRBD1 matches at 7 bases. Germline V gene data show CDR1 as LGHNA and CDR2 as YNFKEQ. The CDR3 is made up of 17 amino acids. Trimming took 4 bases from V and 0 from J; bases not matched to a gene: 6.

This clonotype was detected a few times. The V call is TRBV24-1, the J call TRBJ2-1; D remains ambiguous. V lost 1 base, J lost 9 bases, and 9 bases lay in between. Germline V gene sequence: CDR1 KGHDR, CDR2 SFDVKD. CDR3 length equals 13 residues. The CDR3 bases are TGTGCCACCAGTGATTTTAAGGGTACTGAGCAGTTCTTC. Protein: CATSDFKGTEQFF.

This clonotype was detected ten times or more. The chain recombines TRBV20-1 with TRBJ2-4, with D perhaps being TRBD1 or TRBD2 (5 bases each). The CDR3 has 19 amino acids. CDR1 is DFQATT and CDR2 is SNEGSKA in the germline V gene (reference sequence). V was trimmed by 2 bases and J by 0 bases, leaving 23 bases between them. CDR3 nucleotides: TGCAGTGCTAGACCTCACGACCTGGGACGGGATGTAGCCAAAAACATTCAGTACTTC. This sequence encodes CSARPHDLGRDVAKNIQYF.

This clonotype was counted ten times or more. The rearrangement uses TRBV6-1 and TRBJ2-2, with 11 nucleotides matching TRBD2. CDR3 length: 18 residues. The ends lost 8 bases at V and 0 bases at J; junction bases unmatched: 11. The germline CDR1 and CDR2 sequences are MNHNS and SASEGT. The CDR3: CASYGTGTSGANTGELFF. The CDR3 DNA is TGTGCCAGCTACGGGACCGGGACTAGCGGAGCGAACACCGGGGAGCTGTTTTTT.

This clonotype was observed at least ten times. J is TRBJ1-1 and V is TRBV20-1, with D perhaps matching TRBD1 (5 bases). From germline, CDR1 is DFQATT and CDR2 SNEGSKA (reference sequence). The CDR3 is 13 amino acids. The germline V and J ends were trimmed by 1 base and 1 base, with 7 bases remaining between them. CDR3 in DNA: TGCAGTGCTAGAGGGGGCCGGAACACTGAAGCTTTCTTT. Translating it yields CSARGGRNTEAFF.